Each of the 27 T cell receptor beta chains below was sequenced from the same sample in a study of T cell responses to AZD1222 COVID-19 vaccine. TCRdb's copy holds only in-frame clones and misses some; the assay was immunoSEQ multiplex PCR. The sample comprises more than 85,000 clones, roughly 89% of which are singletons, and approximately 15% rests with the top ten. This sample comprised peripheral blood, obtained on day 0 of AZD1222 vaccination. These TCRs come from an adult in good health.

J is TRBJ1-5 and V is TRBV9; D is unresolved. Germline values: CDR1 SGDLS, CDR2 YYNGEE. The CDR3 has 12 residues. V gave up 7 bases and J gave up 4 bases, with 9 bases separating them. This CDR3 is CASGPINQPQHF. DNA for the CDR3: TGTGCCAGCGGACCGATTAATCAGCCCCAGCATTTT. The full variable domain, in which reference TRBV9 and TRBJ1-5 provide the parts outside the CDR3, is DSGVTQTPKHLITATGQRVTLRCSPRSGDLSVYWYQQSLDQGLQFLIQYYNGEERAKGNILERFSAQQFPDLHSELNLSSLELGDSALYFCASGPINQPQHFGDGTRLSIL.

This clone was detected once. This chain connects TRBV4-1 to TRBJ1-2, with 10 bases matching TRBD1. Trimming took 4 bases from V and 8 from J; bases not matched to a gene: 7. The germline gives CDR1 MGHRA, CDR2 YSYEKL. The CDR3 spans 14 residues. The CDR3 region is CASSPPGQGIGYTF. The CDR3 nucleotides are TGCGCCAGCAGCCCACCGGGACAGGGGATAGGCTACACCTTC.

The chain is built from TRBV3-1 (or the pseudogene TRBV3-2) and TRBJ2-5; D is undetermined. Germline V gene sequence: CDR1 LGHDT, CDR2 YNNKEL (reference sequence). This CDR3 has 15 amino acids. V was clipped by 5 bases and J by 5 bases, with 18 bases between them. This chain's CDR3 is CASSVVSPFSETQYF. The CDR3 DNA follows: TGTGCCAGCAGCGTCGTATCTCCTTTCTCTGAGACCCAGTACTTC.

The DNA for the CDR3 is TGCGCCAGCAGCGTAGGACAGGCAGTAAATACGCAGTATTTT. Protein sequence: CASSVGQAVNTQYF. This chain joins TRBV5-1 and TRBJ2-3; 7 bases map to TRBD1. This CDR3 has 14 amino acids. CDR1 SGHRS and CDR2 YFSETQ come from the germline V gene. With V trimmed by 4 bases and J by 7 bases, 9 bases remained unmatched.

The J gene is TRBJ1-1, the V gene TRBV7-7; weak D call: TRBD1 (5 bases). CDR3 length equals 13 residues. The germline gives CDR1 SSHAT, CDR2 FNYEAQ (reference sequence). The V and J ends lost 5 bases and 3 bases respectively, with 10 bases between them. CDR3 region: CASSKGQDTEAFF. CDR3 nucleotides: TGTGCCAGCAGCAAAGGACAAGACACTGAAGCTTTCTTT.

The chain couples TRBV30 to TRBJ1-2; TRBD1 agrees at 7 bases. The CDR3 is made up of 13 amino acids. The J segment lost 4 bases and the V segment lost 1 base, leaving 3 bases of the junction unmatched. Germline assignment: CDR1 GTSNPN and CDR2 SVGIG (reference sequence). CDR3 coding DNA: TGTGCCTGGAGTGCAACAGGGGCCTATGGCTACACCTTC. The encoded protein is CAWSATGAYGYTF.

The rearrangement links TRBV7-3 to TRBJ1-6; the D gene is possibly TRBD1 (5 bases). The germline V gene encodes CDR1 SGHTA and CDR2 FQGTGA. V was shortened by 5 bases and J by 9 bases, with 11 bases between the two germline ends. This CDR3 is 13 amino acids long. As DNA, the CDR3 is TGTGCCAGCAGCCAGGGACCCGGTTCACCCCTCCACTTT. Its protein is CASSQGPGSPLHF.

V usage is TRBV7-6 and J usage is TRBJ1-4; tentative D call: TRBD1 (5 bases). V was cut by 3 bases and J by 8 bases, with 22 bases left in between. The CDR3 is 17 amino acids. Per germline, CDR1 SGHVS and CDR2 FNYEAQ. The CDR3 sequence is CASSFLYGAPDGEKLFF. The CDR3 nucleotides are TGTGCCAGCAGCTTTTTATACGGGGCGCCTGATGGGGAAAAACTGTTTTTT.

The chain links TRBV10-2 to TRBJ2-3; 9 positions agree with TRBD2. V shed 8 bases, J shed 5 bases, and the junction held 8 bases outside the gene matches. Germline CDR1 is WSHSY and CDR2 is SAAADI. This CDR3 region has 14 residues. The CDR3 here is CASGIAGDKDTQYF. The CDR3 region has the DNA TGCGCCAGCGGCATAGCGGGAGACAAAGATACGCAGTATTTT.

The chain recombines TRBV7-6 with TRBJ1-2, with D possibly TRBD1 on 6 matching bases. Germline-derived CDR1 and CDR2 are SGHVS and FNYEAQ. V was shortened by 5 bases and J by 1 base, with 14 bases between the two germline ends. The CDR3 covers 15 residues. The CDR3 bases are TGTGCCAGCAGCCCTAGGGGGGGGAATAACTATGGCTACACCTTC. This sequence encodes CASSPRGGNNYGYTF.

This chain joins TRBV7-8 and TRBJ2-6; D is uncertain. The V end lost 0 bases, the J end lost 3 bases, and 0 bases lay between the germline ends. Germline values: CDR1 SGHVS, CDR2 FQNEAQ. The CDR3 extends over 13 amino acids. The CDR3 DNA follows: TGTGCCAGCAGCTTAGCTGGGGCCAACGTCCTGACTTTC. This sequence encodes CASSLAGANVLTF.

The genes are TRBV5-1 and TRBJ2-2; TRBD1 might be the D (5 bases). Trimming stripped 4 bases from V and 0 bases from J, with 13 bases between. Germline V gene data show CDR1 as SGHRS and CDR2 as YFSETQ. This CDR3 contains 16 residues. This CDR3 is CASSLQVNANTGELFF. CDR3 DNA sequence: TGCGCCAGCAGCCTACAGGTGAACGCGAACACCGGGGAGCTGTTTTTT.

This chain joins TRBV7-6 and TRBJ1-6, with 10 bases matching TRBD1. Germline CDR1 and CDR2: SGHVS and FNYEAQ. CDR3 length: 17 residues. The J segment lost 7 bases and the V segment lost 4 bases, leaving 10 bases of the junction unmatched. CDR3 amino acids: CASSSLAPGQGNSPLHF. CDR3 nucleotides: TGTGCCAGCAGCTCATTAGCTCCGGGACAGGGGAATTCACCCCTCCACTTT.

This clone has only a few counts. V usage is TRBV3-1 (or the pseudogene TRBV3-2) and J usage is TRBJ1-2, with TRBD1 matching over 9 bases. Per germline, CDR1 LGHDT and CDR2 YNNKEL (reference sequence). Trimming took 4 bases from V and 7 from J; bases not matched to a gene: 13. This CDR3 spans 16 amino acids. The CDR3 bases are TGTGCCAGCAGCCTACAAGGGGGACAGGGTTCTTCTGGCTACACCTTC. Its translation is CASSLQGGQGSSGYTF.

V gene TRBV9 combines with J gene TRBJ2-3; no clear D. Germline values: CDR1 SGDLS, CDR2 YYNGEE. The CDR3 contains 15 residues. Trimming pared 1 base from V and 7 bases from J, leaving 16 bases between. The CDR3, as DNA: TGTGCCAGCAGCGTAACTGGGCTGGGTGTGAATACGCAGTATTTT. Translation: CASSVTGLGVNTQYF.

The rearrangement joins TRBV2 to TRBJ2-7, with 10 bases fitting TRBD1. V gave up 3 bases and J gave up 3 bases; unmatched junction bases: 2. CDR1 is SNHLY and CDR2 is FYNNEI in the germline V gene. The CDR3 is 14 amino acids. In DNA form, the CDR3 reads TGTGCCAGCAGTGAGACAGGGGGCATCTACGAGCAGTACTTC. Its translation is CASSETGGIYEQYF.

CDR3 in amino acids: CASSFKPGRYTGELFF. The CDR3 DNA sequence: TGTGCCAGCAGCTTTAAACCGGGACGGTACACCGGGGAGCTGTTTTTT. V is TRBV7-9 and J is TRBJ2-2; tentatively, D is TRBD1 or TRBD2 (5 bases each). The germline V gene has CDR1 SEHNR and CDR2 FQNEAQ (reference sequence). CDR3 size: 16 residues. V lost 3 bases to trimming and J lost 3 bases, with 14 bases between them.

This clone occurred a few times. This chain connects TRBV7-9 to TRBJ1-1; D is uncertain. The CDR3 contains 12 residues. V was pared by 4 bases and J by 5 bases, with 8 bases between. The germline CDR1 and CDR2 sequences are SEHNR and FQNEAQ (reference sequence). The chain's CDR3 is CASSYVMTEAFF. In DNA, the CDR3 is TGTGCCAGCAGCTACGTAATGACTGAAGCTTTCTTT.

The CDR3 DNA reads TGCGCCAGCAGCCCGACAGTTCAACGGGTTGAAAAACTGTTTTTT. Translating it yields CASSPTVQRVEKLFF. The V and J genes are TRBV5-1 and TRBJ1-4, with a tentative D call TRBD1 (5 bases). Trimming left V 4 bases short and J 7 bases short, with 17 bases between. The CDR3 has 15 amino acids. Germline V CDR1 and CDR2: SGHRS, YFSETQ.

The chain joins TRBV6-5 to TRBJ1-2, with 8 bases fitting TRBD1. This CDR3 spans 14 amino acids. The V and J ends lost 4 bases and 6 bases, in that order; junction bases with no gene match: 7. Germline assignment: CDR1 MNHEY and CDR2 SVGAGI. CDR3 sequence (DNA): TGTGCCAGCAGTTCCGCCGGGACAGGCGATGGCTACACCTTC. Translation gives CASSSAGTGDGYTF.

The V gene is TRBV20-1, the J gene TRBJ2-7, with 7 bases fitting TRBD2. Trimming at V came to 6 bases and at J to 6 bases, leaving 5 bases not matched to a gene. The CDR3 sequence is 11 residues long. Germline CDR1 is DFQATT and CDR2 is SNEGSKA (reference sequence). The CDR3 loop reads CSARTSAEQYF. The CDR3 bases are TGCAGTGCCCGAACTAGCGCCGAGCAGTACTTC.

This chain uses TRBV11-2 with TRBJ2-1, with TRBD2 matching over 15 bases. The CDR3 is made up of 18 amino acids. J lost 3 bases, V lost 3 bases, and 6 bases had no gene match. Per the germline V gene, CDR1 is SGHAT and CDR2 is FQNNGV. The CDR3 loop is CASSFGLAGGPGYNEQFF. CDR3 nucleotides: TGTGCCAGCAGCTTTGGACTAGCGGGGGGGCCCGGCTACAATGAGCAGTTCTTC.

CDR3 region: CASSYSLRVPYGYTF. As DNA, the CDR3 is TGTGCCAGCAGTTACTCGCTCAGGGTCCCCTATGGCTACACCTTC. The genes are TRBV6-5 and TRBJ1-2; possibly TRBD1 for D (5 bases). Trimming cost V 0 bases and J 4 bases, with 12 bases left between them. Germline V gives CDR1 MNHEY, CDR2 SVGAGI. This CDR3 is 15 amino acids long.

This chain joins TRBV13 and TRBJ1-2; 11 nucleotides agree with TRBD1. CDR3 length: 17 residues. CDR1 and CDR2 from the germline V gene are PRHDT and FYEKMQ (reference sequence). The V segment lost 3 bases and the J segment 8 bases; nucleotides outside the gene matches: 14. CDR3 sequence (DNA): TGTGCCAGCAGCTTTAGAAAGGGGACAGGGGGTAGTGACGGCTACACCTTC. Translating gives CASSFRKGTGGSDGYTF.

The rearrangement joins TRBV2 to TRBJ1-2, with 11 nucleotides matching TRBD1. Losses at the gene ends were 4 bases for V and 2 bases for J; bases not matched to a gene: 15. The CDR3 covers 19 residues. Germline V gives CDR1 SNHLY, CDR2 FYNNEI. This CDR3 is CASSGLGRLGTGGNYGYTF. The CDR3 coding sequence is TGTGCCAGCAGTGGCCTTGGAAGGCTAGGGACAGGGGGAAACTATGGCTACACCTTC.

The chain uses TRBV2 and TRBJ1-2; the match to TRBD1 covers 7 bases. CDR3 length: 14 residues. Trimming cost V 8 bases and J 8 bases; bases outside gene matches: 14. Germline loops: CDR1 SNHLY, CDR2 FYNNEI. CDR3 loop: CASLGTGAVGGYTF. In nucleotides, the CDR3 is TGTGCCAGCTTGGGCACAGGGGCTGTAGGAGGCTACACCTTC.

The chain recombines TRBV5-4 with TRBJ2-7; 8 positions agree with TRBD2. The CDR3 is 15 residues long. Trimming at V came to 1 base and at J to 0 bases, leaving 3 bases not matched to a gene. Germline CDR1 and CDR2: SGHNT and YYREEE (reference sequence). The CDR3: CASSLTSGSSYEQYF. CDR3 DNA sequence: TGTGCCAGCAGCTTGACGAGCGGGAGCTCCTACGAGCAGTACTTC. Combining the CDR3 with reference TRBV5-4 and TRBJ2-7 gives the whole variable domain ETGVTQSPTHLIKTRGQQVTLRCSSQSGHNTVSWYQQALGQGPQFIFQYYREEENGRGNFPPRFSGLQFPNYSSELNVNALELDDSALYLCASSLTSGSSYEQYFGPGTRLTVT.